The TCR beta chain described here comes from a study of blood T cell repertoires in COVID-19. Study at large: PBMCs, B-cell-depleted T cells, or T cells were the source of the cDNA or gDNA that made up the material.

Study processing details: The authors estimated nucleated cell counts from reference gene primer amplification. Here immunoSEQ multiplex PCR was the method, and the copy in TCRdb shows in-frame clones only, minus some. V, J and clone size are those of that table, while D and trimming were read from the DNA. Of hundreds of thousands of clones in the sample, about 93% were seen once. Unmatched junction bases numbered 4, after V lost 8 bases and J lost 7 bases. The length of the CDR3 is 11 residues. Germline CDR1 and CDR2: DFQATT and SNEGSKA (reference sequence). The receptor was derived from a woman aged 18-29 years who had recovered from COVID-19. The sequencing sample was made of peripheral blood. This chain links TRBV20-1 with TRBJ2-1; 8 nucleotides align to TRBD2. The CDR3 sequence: CSSGRANEQFF. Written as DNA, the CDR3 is TGCAGTTCCGGGAGGGCGAATGAGCAGTTCTTC.